A single sample gave rise to the 7 T cell receptor beta chains below, sequenced in a study of T cells in Graves' hyperthyroidism and ophthalmopathy. Amplification yielded TCR beta CDR3 regions, with RNA transcripts as the source. Initially, a first-round RT-PCR of the TCR CDR3 employed the HTBI primer set. TCRdb re-called the multiplex PCR reads with MiXCR, one entry per CDR3 protein. The table shows about 400,000 distinct CDR3 sequences, with around an eighth occurring only once. Sequencing input: blood. These receptors all stem from a man between 50 and 59 years old with Graves' ophthalmopathy.

This chain uses TRBV4-1 with TRBJ2-2; no reliable D call. V lost 0 bases to trimming and J lost 4 bases, with 12 bases between them. The CDR3 length is 16 residues. The germline CDR1 and CDR2 sequences are MGHRA and YSYEKL. CDR3 DNA sequence: TGCGCCAGCAGCCAAGATTGGCCTCCGGGCACCGGGGAGCTGTTTTTT. Translation: CASSQDWPPGTGELFF.

The genes are TRBV19 and TRBJ2-2, with 7 bases that match TRBD2. CDR1 and CDR2 (germline): LNHDA, SQIVND (reference sequence). The CDR3 consists of 13 residues. V lost 9 bases, J lost 5 bases, and 6 bases stayed unmatched. CDR3 in amino acids: CASQRDETGELFF. The DNA for the CDR3 is TGTGCCAGCCAGCGGGATGAAACCGGGGAGCTGTTTTTT.

This clonotype was seen many times. The chain recombines TRBV27 with TRBJ1-5; D call uncertain. Germline V CDR1 and CDR2: MNHEY, SMNVEV (reference sequence). The CDR3 totals 15 residues. The V and J ends lost 4 bases and 3 bases respectively, with 13 bases between them. Here the CDR3 DNA reads TGTGCCAGCAGTTATAGTGATGCCGCCAATCAGCCCCAGCATTTT. Translating gives CASSYSDAANQPQHF.

This clonotype was counted between two and nine times. A clone one base away is much larger, so this may be a read error. The V call is TRBV28, the J call TRBJ2-3; the D is unclear. Per the germline V gene, CDR1 is MDHEN and CDR2 is SYDVKM. CDR3 length: 15 residues. Here the CDR3 DNA reads TGTGCCAGCAGTTTCTCCCCCACGACCACAGATGCGCAGTATTTT. Translated, it gives CASSFSPTTTDAQYF.

The rearrangement joins TRBV30 to TRBJ2-1; perhaps D is TRBD1 or TRBD2 (6 bases each). The CDR3 sequence is 14 residues long. Germline V gene data show CDR1 as GTSNPN and CDR2 as SVGIG (reference sequence). Deletions cut 1 base from V and 8 bases from J, with 15 bases between. CDR3 nucleotides: TGTGCCTGGAGTGGAACCGGGGGCAGCGATGAGCAGTTCTTC. Its translation is CAWSGTGGSDEQFF.

This clonotype appeared many times. The chain employs TRBV2 and TRBJ2-7; 11 nucleotides align to TRBD1. Germline CDR1 and CDR2: SNHLY and FYNNEI. This CDR3 contains 14 residues. Unmatched junction bases numbered 3, after V lost 1 base and J lost 7 bases. The CDR3 DNA follows: TGTGCCAGCAGTGAAGTAGGGACAGGGGGTGAGCAGTACTTC. Its translation is CASSEVGTGGEQYF.

The table lists this clonotype with a few counts. This sequence joins TRBV7-8 and TRBJ1-5; the D is unclear. Trimming removed 1 base at V and 3 bases at J, with 4 bases between. This CDR3 region has 13 residues. Germline V gives CDR1 SGHVS, CDR2 FQNEAQ. The CDR3 reads CASSLGVNQPQHF. The CDR3 nucleotides read TGTGCCAGCAGCTTAGGCGTCAATCAGCCCCAGCATTTT.